A selection of T cell receptor beta chains follows, all from one sample in a study of cytomegalovirus exposure and HLA in healthy donors. Assay: immunoSEQ multiplex PCR; the TCRdb copy retains only in-frame clones and omits some. The sample carries approximately 41,000 clones, about 93% recorded once. Sequenced: PBMCs. The receptor set was obtained from a man younger than 35 in good health and CMV-seronegative. Both conserved end residues are part of each CDR3. Fields, in order: D gene, clone size, V gene, J gene, CDR3 protein, CDR3 DNA. A D gene is named only where the DNA matches it firmly. Some rows mark clone size as missing; the rest say once, few, many or name a class of expanded clone.

d_call: .; clone_size: .; v_call: TRBV19; j_call: TRBJ1-5; cdr3_aa: CASSIEAGGGYQPQHF; cdr3_nt: TGTGCCAGTAGTATAGAAGCCGGCGGGGGGTATCAGCCCCAGCATTTT
d_call: .; clone_size: .; v_call: TRBV5-1; j_call: TRBJ2-5; cdr3_aa: CASSFLTGEETQYF; cdr3_nt: TGCGCCAGCAGCTTCTTAACCGGTGAGGAGACCCAGTACTTC
d_call: .; clone_size: .; v_call: TRBV29-1; j_call: TRBJ1-1; cdr3_aa: CSAGVGGDHNTEAFF; cdr3_nt: TGCAGCGCGGGAGTGGGGGGGGACCACAACACTGAAGCTTTCTTT
d_call: .; clone_size: .; v_call: TRBV5-1; j_call: TRBJ1-1; cdr3_aa: CASSPGGQNTEAFF; cdr3_nt: TGCGCCAGCAGCCCCGGGGGGCAGAACACTGAAGCTTTCTTT
d_call: .; clone_size: .; v_call: TRBV10-1; j_call: TRBJ2-2; cdr3_aa: CASTGTPYTGELFF; cdr3_nt: TGCGCCAGCACTGGGACACCTTACACCGGGGAGCTGTTTTTT
d_call: .; clone_size: .; v_call: TRBV18; j_call: TRBJ2-3; cdr3_aa: CASSPSGGTDTQYF; cdr3_nt: TGTGCCAGCTCACCATCGGGGGGCACAGATACGCAGTATTTT
d_call: .; clone_size: .; v_call: TRBV7-3; j_call: TRBJ2-4; cdr3_aa: CASSLGSGGGELNIQYF; cdr3_nt: TGTGCCAGCAGCTTAGGATCAGGAGGGGGGGAGCTAAACATTCAGTACTTC
d_call: TRBD2; clone_size: .; v_call: TRBV13; j_call: TRBJ2-1; cdr3_aa: CASSPGLAGASSYNEQFF; cdr3_nt: TGTGCCAGCAGCCCGGGACTAGCGGGGGCAAGCTCCTACAATGAGCAGTTCTTC
d_call: .; clone_size: .; v_call: TRBV5-5; j_call: TRBJ2-7; cdr3_aa: CASSGAPTYEQYF; cdr3_nt: TGTGCCAGCAGCGGGGCCCCGACTTACGAGCAGTACTTC
d_call: .; clone_size: .; v_call: TRBV5-6; j_call: TRBJ1-2; cdr3_aa: CASSLFRDGYTF; cdr3_nt: TGTGCCAGCAGCTTATTCCGAGATGGCTACACCTTC
d_call: TRBD1; clone_size: .; v_call: TRBV9; j_call: TRBJ2-7; cdr3_aa: CASSRRDRGAYEQYF; cdr3_nt: TGTGCCAGCAGCCGCCGGGACAGGGGGGCCTACGAGCAGTACTTC
d_call: .; clone_size: .; v_call: TRBV29-1; j_call: TRBJ2-7; cdr3_aa: CSVEVQGREQYF; cdr3_nt: TGCAGCGTTGAGGTACAGGGGAGGGAGCAGTACTTC
d_call: .; clone_size: .; v_call: TRBV13; j_call: TRBJ2-4; cdr3_aa: CASSSRTEDANIQYF; cdr3_nt: TGTGCCAGCAGCTCCCGGACAGAAGATGCAAACATTCAGTACTTC
d_call: TRBD1; clone_size: once; v_call: TRBV5-4; j_call: TRBJ1-3; cdr3_aa: CASSTGTVRNTIYF; cdr3_nt: TGTGCCAGCAGCACCGGGACAGTCCGAAACACCATATATTTT
d_call: .; clone_size: once; v_call: TRBV5-1; j_call: TRBJ1-1; cdr3_aa: CASSVSVDTEAFF; cdr3_nt: TGCGCCAGCAGCGTAAGCGTCGACACTGAAGCTTTCTTT
d_call: TRBD1; clone_size: .; v_call: TRBV5-1; j_call: TRBJ2-3; cdr3_aa: CASSQGQGGGTDTQYF; cdr3_nt: TGCGCCAGCAGCCAGGGACAGGGTGGCGGCACAGATACGCAGTATTTT
d_call: .; clone_size: .; v_call: TRBV6-5; j_call: TRBJ2-4; cdr3_aa: CASSVGPWGQNIQYF; cdr3_nt: TGTGCCAGCAGTGTCGGCCCGTGGGGGCAAAACATTCAGTACTTC
d_call: TRBD1; clone_size: .; v_call: TRBV6-1; j_call: TRBJ1-2; cdr3_aa: CASISNRGAGYTF; cdr3_nt: TGTGCCAGCATCTCCAACAGGGGAGCAGGCTACACCTTC
d_call: TRBD2; clone_size: .; v_call: TRBV5-1; j_call: TRBJ2-1; cdr3_aa: CASSGRLAPSSYNEQFF; cdr3_nt: TGCGCCAGCAGCGGACGACTAGCCCCGAGCTCCTACAATGAGCAGTTCTTC
d_call: .; clone_size: .; v_call: TRBV19; j_call: TRBJ2-1; cdr3_aa: CASSSGTLSSYNEQFF; cdr3_nt: TGTGCCAGTAGCTCCGGGACACTCAGCTCCTACAATGAGCAGTTCTTC
d_call: TRBD1; clone_size: .; v_call: TRBV5-1; j_call: TRBJ1-4; cdr3_aa: CASSGQGALRTNEKLFF; cdr3_nt: TGCGCCAGCAGCGGACAGGGGGCGCTTAGAACTAATGAAAAACTGTTTTTT
d_call: .; clone_size: .; v_call: TRBV29-1; j_call: TRBJ1-4; cdr3_aa: CSVWGQGIGEKLFF; cdr3_nt: TGCAGCGTGTGGGGTCAGGGAATAGGGGAAAAACTGTTTTTT